The 18 T cell receptor beta chains below come from one sample, sequenced in a study of identical twins. TCRdb reprocessed the 5' RACE reads with MiXCR, giving one entry per CDR3 protein. Here the sample spans more than 1.5 million distinct CDR3 sequences, about 30% being singletons. Sequenced material: cord blood. The receptors were sampled from a newborn girl in good health.

Concerning this clonotype itself: At one boundary the junction diverges from the germline segment, which might be a read error. The rearrangement uses TRBV2 and TRBJ2-3, with 9 bases matching TRBD2. CDR3 size: 14 residues. The V gene's germline CDR1 is SNHLY and CDR2 FYNNEI. CDR3 sequence reads: CASSLSGRTDTRYF. The CDR3 nucleotides are TGTGCCAGCAGCCTTAGCGGGAGAACAGATACGCGGTATTTT.

This clonotype was recorded a few times. The chain employs TRBV2 and TRBJ2-7; the D gene is possibly TRBD1 (7 bases). The germline gives CDR1 SNHLY, CDR2 FYNNEI. CDR3 length equals 13 residues. V lost 6 bases, J lost 9 bases, and 18 bases lay in between. The CDR3 nucleotides are TGTGCCAGCAGGCAGGGGGGCTCTGGGAGGCAGTACTTC. Translated, it gives CASRQGGSGRQYF.

This clonotype was found once. The chain couples TRBV27 to TRBJ1-1; tentative D call: TRBD1 (6 bases). In germline, CDR1 is MNHEY, CDR2 SMNVEV (reference sequence). Deletions cut 3 bases from V and 4 bases from J, with 18 bases between. This CDR3 is built from 16 residues. DNA of the CDR3: TGTGCCAGCAGTTTTTACAGGGAAGGAGGGCTCACTGAAGCTTTCTTT. Encoded protein: CASSFYREGGLTEAFF.

This clonotype appeared a few times. The chain couples TRBV6-5 to TRBJ2-1, with 10 nucleotides matching TRBD2. The germline V gene has CDR1 MNHEY and CDR2 SVGAGI. The CDR3 covers 14 residues. The junction had 1 base not matched to a gene; V was cut back by 0 bases and J by 8 bases. CDR3 sequence: CASSYSLAGDEQFF. DNA of the CDR3: TGTGCCAGCAGTTACTCGCTAGCGGGAGATGAGCAGTTCTTC.

The chain recombines TRBV27 with TRBJ2-5, with TRBD2 matching 9 bases. Germline loops: CDR1 MNHEY, CDR2 SMNVEV (reference sequence). CDR3 length: 14 residues. With V trimmed by 8 bases and J by 2 bases, 6 bases remained unmatched. CDR3 residues: CASASTSGQETQYF. CDR3 in DNA: TGTGCCAGCGCTTCGACTAGCGGACAAGAGACCCAGTACTTC.

The sample holds a few counts of this clonotype. This chain joins TRBV7-2 and TRBJ2-3; TRBD2 aligns across 12 bases. CDR1 and CDR2 (germline): SGHTA, FQGNSA. This CDR3 region has 17 residues. V was clipped by 4 bases and J by 0 bases; unmatched bases: 5. The CDR3, as DNA: TGTGCCAGCAGCTACAGACTAGCGGGGGCCAGCACAGATACGCAGTATTTT. Amino acid sequence: CASSYRLAGASTDTQYF.

V and J are TRBV12-3 or TRBV12-4 and TRBJ2-1; TRBD2 matches at 9 bases. The CDR3 consists of 16 residues. Trimming removed 1 base from V and 6 bases from J; junction bases left unmatched: 7. The CDR3 sequence is CASSLVLAGRINEQFF. CDR3 coding DNA: TGTGCCAGCAGTTTAGTCCTAGCGGGGAGAATCAATGAGCAGTTCTTC.

This chain uses TRBV12-3 or TRBV12-4 with TRBJ1-4; no clear D gene. Trimming shortened V by 5 bases and J by 6 bases, and 7 bases separated the two germline ends. CDR3 length: 12 amino acids. As DNA, the CDR3 is TGTGCCAGCAGTCGGGAAGATGAAAAACTGTTTTTT. Its protein product is CASSREDEKLFF.

This chain connects TRBV6-1 to TRBJ1-5; 8 bases are a match to TRBD1. There are 18 residues in the CDR3. Losses at the gene ends were 4 bases for V and 0 bases for J; bases not matched to a gene: 11. From germline, CDR1 is MNHNS and CDR2 SASEGT. CDR3 sequence: CASSGRQGLGYSNQPQHF. CDR3 in DNA: TGTGCCAGCAGTGGCCGACAGGGGCTGGGGTATAGCAATCAGCCCCAGCATTTT.

Only a few counts were recorded for this clonotype. The V call is TRBV28, the J call TRBJ2-1; TRBD2 matches 8 bases. Germline V gene lookup returns CDR1 MDHEN and CDR2 SYDVKM. The ends lost 3 bases at V and 3 bases at J; junction bases unmatched: 7. This CDR3 contains 16 residues. The CDR3, as DNA: TGTGCCAGCAGTTTCCCCGGGACTAGTTTCTACAATGAGCAGTTCTTC. This translates into CASSFPGTSFYNEQFF.

J is TRBJ2-1 and V is TRBV7-2, with TRBD2 as a possible D gene (6 bases). Germline CDR1 and CDR2: SGHTA and FQGNSA. The CDR3 is made up of 18 amino acids. Trimming stripped 0 bases from V and 0 bases from J, with 15 bases between. The CDR3 bases are TGTGCCAGCAGCTTAGCCACTCGGAGGGCTAGCTCCTACAATGAGCAGTTCTTC. This sequence encodes CASSLATRRASSYNEQFF.

This clonotype was counted a few times. V and J are TRBV21-1 and TRBJ1-4. TRBV21-1 corresponds to a pseudogene. The CDR3 sequence is 15 residues long. The CDR3 DNA reads TGTGCCAGCAGCAAGGAAGAAGACATGAATGAAAAACTGTTTTTT. Translation gives CASSKEEDMNEKLFF.

The V and J genes are TRBV27 and TRBJ1-5; 10 nucleotides line up with TRBD1. V was pared by 8 bases and J by 3 bases, with 7 bases of the junction left unmatched. Germline lookup yields CDR1 MNHEY and CDR2 SMNVEV (reference sequence). CDR3 length equals 15 residues. CDR3 in amino acids: CASGRDRGLNQPQHF. The DNA for the CDR3 is TGTGCCAGCGGGCGAGACAGGGGGCTCAATCAGCCCCAGCATTTT.

The chain links TRBV15 to TRBJ1-2; perhaps TRBD1 as D (6 bases). The CDR3 has 13 residues. Germline assignment: CDR1 LNHNV and CDR2 YYDKDF (reference sequence). Trimming removed 2 bases from V and 10 bases from J, with 14 bases in between. CDR3 DNA: TGTGCCACCAGCAGATTACTACAGGGCACCTACACCTTC. Its translation: CATSRLLQGTYTF.

This clonotype appeared a few times. The chain uses TRBV4-1 and TRBJ1-1, with no clear D. Germline lookup yields CDR1 MGHRA and CDR2 YSYEKL. Trimming took 0 bases from V and 0 from J, leaving 8 bases between them. The CDR3 spans 15 residues. CDR3 region: CASSQDRPLNTEAFF. CDR3 in DNA: TGCGCCAGCAGCCAAGACAGGCCCTTGAACACTGAAGCTTTCTTT.

Only a few counts were recorded for this clonotype. CDR3 DNA sequence: TGTGCCAGCCAGTCTACCTACAATGAGCAGTTCTTC. It yields the protein CASQSTYNEQFF. The chain uses TRBV28 and TRBJ2-1; unclear D gene. V was cut by 8 bases and J by 2 bases, with 7 bases left in between. Looked up from germline, CDR1 is MDHEN and CDR2 is SYDVKM. The CDR3 totals 12 residues.

The chain uses TRBV7-2 and TRBJ2-3; D ambiguous. This CDR3 has 15 residues. The V and J ends lost 3 bases and 0 bases respectively, with 10 bases between them. The germline CDR1 and CDR2 sequences are SGHTA and FQGNSA. CDR3 coding DNA: TGTGCCAGCAGCTTCATGTCCCGCAGCACAGATACGCAGTATTTT. Its translation is CASSFMSRSTDTQYF.

This chain joins TRBV20-1 and TRBJ1-5, with unresolved D. Germline CDR1 reads DFQATT; CDR2 reads SNEGSKA (reference sequence). This CDR3 has 10 residues. Trimming took off 2 bases at V and 6 bases at J, with 2 bases between the two ends. This CDR3 reads CSARFQPQHF. As DNA, the CDR3 is TGCAGTGCTAGATTTCAGCCCCAGCATTTT.